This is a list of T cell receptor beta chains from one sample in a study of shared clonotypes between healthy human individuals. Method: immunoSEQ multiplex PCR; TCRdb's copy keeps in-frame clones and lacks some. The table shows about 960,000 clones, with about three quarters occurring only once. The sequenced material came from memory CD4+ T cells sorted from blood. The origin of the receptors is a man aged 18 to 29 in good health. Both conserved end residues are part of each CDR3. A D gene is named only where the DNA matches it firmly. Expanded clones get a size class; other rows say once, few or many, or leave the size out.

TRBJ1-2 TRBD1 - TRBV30 CAWRGGQGSFYGYTF TGTGCCTGGAGGGGCGGACAGGGGAGTTTTTATGGCTACACCTTC
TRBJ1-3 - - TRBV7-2 CASSSRAASSGNTIYF TGTGCCAGCAGCTCGAGGGCGGCTAGCTCTGGAAACACCATATATTTT
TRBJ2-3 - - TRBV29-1 CSAGTITDTQYF TGCAGCGCGGGGACAATAACAGATACGCAGTATTTT
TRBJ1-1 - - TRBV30 CACHRPSTEAFF TGTGCCTGTCACCGTCCGAGTACTGAAGCTTTCTTT
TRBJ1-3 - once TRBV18 CASSPGDSGGNTIYF TGTGCCAGCTCACCCGGGGATTCGGGTGGAAACACCATATATTTT
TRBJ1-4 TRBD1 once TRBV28 CASSPSGGASEKLFF TGTGCCAGCAGTCCCTCAGGGGGCGCGAGTGAAAAACTGTTTTTT
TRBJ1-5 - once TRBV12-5 CASGLVLTGDTQPQHF TGTGCTAGTGGTTTGGTACTCACGGGGGACACTCAGCCCCAGCATTTT
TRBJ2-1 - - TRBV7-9 CASSFAGLSYNEQFF TGTGCCAGCAGCTTCGCGGGACTCTCCTACAATGAGCAGTTCTTC
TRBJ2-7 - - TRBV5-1 CASSSVPIGGGREQYF TGCGCCAGCAGCTCGGTACCCATCGGGGGTGGTCGCGAGCAGTACTTC
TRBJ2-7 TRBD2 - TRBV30 CAWSGPSGGYEQYF TGTGCCTGGAGCGGCCCTAGCGGGGGCTACGAGCAGTACTTC
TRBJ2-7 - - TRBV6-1 CASRVFNEQYF TGTGCCAGCCGAGTCTTTAACGAGCAGTACTTC
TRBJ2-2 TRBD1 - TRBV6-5 CASTRQGNTGELFF TGTGCCAGCACCCGACAGGGGAACACCGGGGAGCTGTTTTTT
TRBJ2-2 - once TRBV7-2 CASSLVSGINTGELFF TGTGCCAGCAGCTTAGTTTCCGGGATAAACACCGGGGAGCTGTTTTTT
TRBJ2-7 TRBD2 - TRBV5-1 CASSHGTSGYEQYF TGCGCCAGCAGCCATGGGACTAGCGGCTACGAGCAGTACTTC
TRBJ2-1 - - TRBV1 CASSQDGQLRTYNEQFF TGCGCCAGCAGCCAAGACGGACAGCTGAGGACCTACAATGAGCAGTTCTTC
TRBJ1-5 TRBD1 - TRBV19 CASSDRGNQPQHF TGTGCCAGTAGTGACAGGGGCAATCAGCCCCAGCATTTT
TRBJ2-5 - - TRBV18 CASSPNKGETQYF TGTGCCAGCTCACCGAATAAGGGGGAGACCCAGTACTTC
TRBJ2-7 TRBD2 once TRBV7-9 CASSSAGGAYEQYF TGTGCCAGCAGCTCCGCGGGGGGGGCCTACGAGCAGTACTTC
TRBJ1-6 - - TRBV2 CASSEDRVGSPLHF TGTGCCAGCAGTGAAGACAGGGTAGGGTCACCCCTCCACTTT
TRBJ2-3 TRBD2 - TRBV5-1 CASSTSGGSDTQYF TGCGCCAGTTCGACTAGCGGGGGCTCGGATACGCAGTATTTT
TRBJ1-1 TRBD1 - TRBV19 CASSRRTGETEAFF TGTGCCAGTAGTAGACGGACAGGGGAAACTGAAGCTTTCTTT
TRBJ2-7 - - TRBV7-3 CASSSPVRDSSGEQYF TGTGCCAGCAGCTCCCCGGTAAGGGATTCGTCGGGAGAGCAGTACTTC
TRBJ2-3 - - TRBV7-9 CASTQGSAVTDTQYF TGTGCCAGCACCCAAGGGTCAGCGGTCACAGATACGCAGTATTTT
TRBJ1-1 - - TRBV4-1 CASSPNDWLFMNTEAFF TGCGCCAGCAGCCCAAACGACTGGCTATTTATGAACACTGAAGCTTTCTTT
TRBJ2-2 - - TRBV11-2 CASSLRANSVGELFF TGTGCCAGCAGCCTAAGGGCTAACTCGGTCGGGGAGCTGTTTTTT
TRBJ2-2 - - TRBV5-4 CASSFRETGELFF TGTGCCAGCAGCTTCAGGGAAACCGGGGAGCTGTTTTTT
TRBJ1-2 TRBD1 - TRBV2 CAITRGLDYGYTF TGTGCCATCACGAGGGGGCTAGACTATGGCTACACCTTC
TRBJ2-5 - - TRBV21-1 CASSKRPGGWETQYF TGTGCCAGCAGCAAGAGGCCCGGGGGCTGGGAGACCCAGTACTTC
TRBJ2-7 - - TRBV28 CASRKAGSSYEQYF TGTGCCAGCAGGAAAGCAGGGAGTTCCTACGAGCAGTACTTC
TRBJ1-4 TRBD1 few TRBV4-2 CASSLTGTNEKLFF TGTGCCAGCAGCCTGACAGGGACTAATGAAAAACTGTTTTTT
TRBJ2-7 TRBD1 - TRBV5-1 CASSHRTGELGEQYF TGCGCCAGCAGCCACCGGACAGGGGAGCTTGGCGAGCAGTACTTC
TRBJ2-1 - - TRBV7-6 CASSPQLGEQFF TGTGCCAGCAGTCCCCAACTTGGTGAGCAGTTCTTC
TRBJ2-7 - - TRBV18 CASSMMNYEQYF TGTGCCAGCTCAATGATGAATTACGAGCAGTACTTC
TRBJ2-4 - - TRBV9 CASSPPPTGPKAKNIQYF TGTGCCAGCAGCCCCCCACCGACAGGCCCCAAAGCCAAAAACATTCAGTACTTC
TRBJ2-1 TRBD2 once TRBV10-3 CAIREAGTSDSYNEQFF TGTGCCATCAGGGAGGCAGGGACTAGCGACTCCTACAATGAGCAGTTCTTC
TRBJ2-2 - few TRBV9 CASSVAGGANTGELFF TGTGCCAGCAGCGTAGCCGGGGGAGCGAACACCGGGGAGCTGTTTTTT
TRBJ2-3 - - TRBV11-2 CASSLLSYSTDTQYF TGTGCCAGCAGCTTACTTAGTTATAGCACAGATACGCAGTATTTT
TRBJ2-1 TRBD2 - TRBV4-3 CASSQEPGSTSGKYNEQFF TGCGCCAGCAGCCAAGAGCCAGGGTCGACTAGCGGGAAATACAATGAGCAGTTCTTC
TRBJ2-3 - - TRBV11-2 CASSFGGASTDTQYF TGTGCCAGCAGCTTCGGGGGAGCTAGCACAGATACGCAGTATTTT
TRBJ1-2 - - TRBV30 CAWSVNQNYGYTF TGTGCCTGGAGTGTAAATCAAAACTATGGCTACACCTTC
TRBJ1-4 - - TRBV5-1 CASSPEPGDELFF TGCGCCAGCAGCCCCGAGCCAGGGGATGAACTGTTTTTT
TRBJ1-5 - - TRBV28 CASRGGNSNQPQHF TGTGCCAGCAGAGGGGGGAATAGCAATCAGCCCCAGCATTTT
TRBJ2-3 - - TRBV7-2 CASSLGVQSETQYF TGTGCCAGCAGCTTAGGGGTACAGTCAGAGACGCAGTATTTT
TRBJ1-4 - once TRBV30 CAWTSLNEKLFF TGTGCCTGGACCTCTTTAAATGAAAAACTGTTTTTT
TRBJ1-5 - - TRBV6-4 CASSLWGVFDQPQHF TGTGCCAGCAGTCTTTGGGGGGTGTTTGATCAGCCCCAGCATTTT
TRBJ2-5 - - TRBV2 CASKEAGAPQETQYF TGTGCCAGCAAGGAAGCAGGGGCCCCGCAAGAGACCCAGTACTTC
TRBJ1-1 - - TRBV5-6 CASSRSREEAFF TGTGCCAGCAGCCGTTCCAGGGAAGAAGCTTTCTTT
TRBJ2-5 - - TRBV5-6 CASSLDPVRASETQYF TGTGCCAGCAGCTTGGATCCCGTGAGGGCTTCGGAGACCCAGTACTTC
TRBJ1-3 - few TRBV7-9 CASSQNRDTIYF TGTGCCAGCAGCCAGAACCGAGACACCATATATTTT
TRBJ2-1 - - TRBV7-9 CASNFRGAYNEQFF TGTGCCAGCAATTTCAGGGGAGCCTACAATGAGCAGTTCTTC
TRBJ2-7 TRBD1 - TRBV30 CAWANQDRTYEQYF TGTGCCTGGGCCAACCAGGACAGGACCTACGAGCAGTACTTC
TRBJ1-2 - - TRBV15 CATSRGGGTYGYTF TGTGCCACCAGCAGAGGGGGAGGAACCTATGGCTACACCTTC
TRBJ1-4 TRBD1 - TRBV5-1 CASSQDRGATNEKLFF TGCGCCAGCAGCCAAGACAGGGGAGCGACTAATGAAAAACTGTTTTTT
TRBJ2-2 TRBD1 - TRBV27 CASSPGTGNTGELFF TGTGCCAGCAGTCCCGGGACAGGGAACACCGGGGAGCTGTTTTTT
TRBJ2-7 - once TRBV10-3 CAISEFGGPYEQYF TGTGCCATCAGTGAGTTCGGGGGACCCTACGAGCAGTACTTC